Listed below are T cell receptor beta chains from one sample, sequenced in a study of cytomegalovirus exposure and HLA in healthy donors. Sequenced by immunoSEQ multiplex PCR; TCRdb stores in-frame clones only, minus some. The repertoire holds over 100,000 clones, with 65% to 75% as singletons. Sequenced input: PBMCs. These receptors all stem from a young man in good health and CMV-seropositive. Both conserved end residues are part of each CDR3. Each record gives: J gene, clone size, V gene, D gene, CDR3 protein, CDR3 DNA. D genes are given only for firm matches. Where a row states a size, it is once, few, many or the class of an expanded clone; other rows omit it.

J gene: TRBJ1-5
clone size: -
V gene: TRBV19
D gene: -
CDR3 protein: CASSLAGNQPQHF
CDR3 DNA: TGTGCCAGTAGTCTCGCGGGCAATCAGCCCCAGCATTTT

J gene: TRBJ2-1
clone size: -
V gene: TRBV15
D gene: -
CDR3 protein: CATSRDRVPYNEQFF
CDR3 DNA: TGTGCCACCAGCAGAGACAGGGTGCCCTACAATGAGCAGTTCTTC

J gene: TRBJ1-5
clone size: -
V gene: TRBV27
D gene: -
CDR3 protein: CASSSQGRRPQHF
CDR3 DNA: TGTGCCAGCAGTTCACAGGGACGGAGGCCCCAGCATTTT

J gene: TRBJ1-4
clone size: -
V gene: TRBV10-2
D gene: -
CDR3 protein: CASSEPPSGNEKLFF
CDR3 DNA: TGCGCCAGCAGTGAGCCACCAAGCGGGAATGAAAAACTGTTTTTT

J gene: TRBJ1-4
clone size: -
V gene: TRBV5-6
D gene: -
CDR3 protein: CASSLVVNEKLFF
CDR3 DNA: TGTGCCAGCAGCTTGGTAGTGAATGAAAAACTGTTTTTT

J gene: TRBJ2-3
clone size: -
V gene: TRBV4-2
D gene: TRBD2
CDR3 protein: CASSQVSSGGYTDTQYF
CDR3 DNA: TGTGCCAGCAGCCAAGTCTCTAGCGGGGGCTACACAGATACGCAGTATTTT

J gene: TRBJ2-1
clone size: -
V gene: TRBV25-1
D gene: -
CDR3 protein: CASSDTTYNEQFF
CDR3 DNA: TGTGCCAGCAGTGATACCACTTACAATGAGCAGTTCTTC

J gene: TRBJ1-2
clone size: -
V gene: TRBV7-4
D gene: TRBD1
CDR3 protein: CASSRWTGEIRAYGYTF
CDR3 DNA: TGTGCCAGCAGCCGGTGGACAGGCGAGATACGTGCCTATGGCTACACCTTC

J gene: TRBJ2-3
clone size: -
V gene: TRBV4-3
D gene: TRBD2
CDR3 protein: CASSQGTSGGFTDTQYF
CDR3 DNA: TGCGCCAGCAGCCAGGGAACTAGCGGGGGCTTCACAGATACGCAGTATTTT

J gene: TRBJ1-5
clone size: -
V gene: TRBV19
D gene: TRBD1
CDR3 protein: CASSGTGRQPQHF
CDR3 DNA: TGTGCCAGTTCCGGGACAGGGCGTCAGCCCCAGCATTTT

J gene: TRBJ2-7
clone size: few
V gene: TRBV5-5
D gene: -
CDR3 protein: CASSPLPGTYEQYF
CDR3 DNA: TGTGCCAGCAGCCCCCTCCCCGGGACCTACGAGCAGTACTTC

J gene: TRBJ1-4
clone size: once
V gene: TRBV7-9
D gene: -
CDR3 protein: CASSLAGAEKLFF
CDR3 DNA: TGTGCCAGCAGCTTAGCGGGGGCTGAAAAACTGTTTTTT

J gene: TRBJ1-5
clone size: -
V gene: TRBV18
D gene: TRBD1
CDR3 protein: CASSLDRARSNQPQHF
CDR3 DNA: TGTGCCAGCTCACTCGACAGGGCGAGATCTAATCAGCCCCAGCATTTT

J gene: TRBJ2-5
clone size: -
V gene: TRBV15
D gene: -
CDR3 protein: CATSRGPRLEAQYF
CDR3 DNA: TGTGCCACCAGCAGAGGACCCCGACTAGAGGCCCAGTACTTC

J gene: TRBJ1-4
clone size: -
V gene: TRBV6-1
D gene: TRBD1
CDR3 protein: CASNPGQGNEKLFF
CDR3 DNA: TGTGCCAGCAACCCGGGACAGGGGAATGAAAAACTGTTTTTT

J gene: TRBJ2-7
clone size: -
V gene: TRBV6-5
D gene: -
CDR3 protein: CASSYSTTARWEQYF
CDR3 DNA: TGTGCCAGCAGTTACTCGACGACCGCGCGGTGGGAGCAGTACTTC

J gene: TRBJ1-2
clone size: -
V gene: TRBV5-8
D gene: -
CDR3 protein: CASSLLRVEFNYGYTF
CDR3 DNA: TGTGCCAGCAGCTTGTTAAGAGTGGAGTTTAACTATGGCTACACCTTC

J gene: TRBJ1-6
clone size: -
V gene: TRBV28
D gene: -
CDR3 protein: CASKGVSNSPLHF
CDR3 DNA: TGTGCCAGCAAAGGGGTATCGAATTCACCCCTCCACTTT

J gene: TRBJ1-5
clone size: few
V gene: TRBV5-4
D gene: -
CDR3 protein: CASSIDGYSNQPQHF
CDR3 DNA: TGTGCCAGCAGCATTGACGGGTATAGCAATCAGCCCCAGCATTTT

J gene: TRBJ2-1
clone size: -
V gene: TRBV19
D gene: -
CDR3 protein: CASSTSTGFNEQFF
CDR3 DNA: TGTGCCAGTAGTACCTCAACAGGGTTCAATGAGCAGTTCTTC

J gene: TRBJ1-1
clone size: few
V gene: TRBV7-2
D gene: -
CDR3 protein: CASSLEGGSYIAEAFF
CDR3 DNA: TGTGCCAGCAGCTTAGAGGGGGGGTCGTACATTGCTGAAGCTTTCTTT

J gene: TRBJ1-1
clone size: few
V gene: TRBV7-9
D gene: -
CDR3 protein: CASNSGKNTEAFF
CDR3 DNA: TGTGCCAGCAACTCAGGAAAGAACACTGAAGCTTTCTTT

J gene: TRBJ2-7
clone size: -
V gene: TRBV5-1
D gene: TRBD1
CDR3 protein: CASSDRTGGSYEQYF
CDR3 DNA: TGCGCCAGCAGCGATAGGACAGGAGGCTCCTACGAGCAGTACTTC

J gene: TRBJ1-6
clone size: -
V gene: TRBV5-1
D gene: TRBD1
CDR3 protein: CASSLTGGDSPLHF
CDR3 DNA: TGCGCCAGCAGCTTGACAGGGGGTGATTCACCCCTCCACTTT

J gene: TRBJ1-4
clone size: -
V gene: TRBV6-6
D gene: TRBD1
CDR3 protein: CASSSTGVNEKLFF
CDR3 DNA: TGTGCCAGCAGCTCCACAGGGGTTAATGAAAAACTGTTTTTT

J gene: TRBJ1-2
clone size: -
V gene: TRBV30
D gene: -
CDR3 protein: CACGGAPNYGYTF
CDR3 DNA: TGTGCCTGCGGGGGGGCTCCGAACTATGGCTACACCTTC

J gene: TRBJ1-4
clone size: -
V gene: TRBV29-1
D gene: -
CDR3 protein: CSVETGAGEKLFF
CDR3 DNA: TGCAGCGTTGAAACAGGTGCTGGTGAAAAACTGTTTTTT

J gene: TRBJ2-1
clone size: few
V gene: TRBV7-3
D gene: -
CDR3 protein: CASSLGGAGNEQFF
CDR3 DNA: TGTGCCAGCAGCTTGGGGGGGGCGGGGAATGAGCAGTTCTTC

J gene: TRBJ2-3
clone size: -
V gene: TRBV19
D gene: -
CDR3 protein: CASSIGGGGMDTQYF
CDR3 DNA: TGTGCCAGTAGTATCGGGGGAGGCGGGATGGATACGCAGTATTTT

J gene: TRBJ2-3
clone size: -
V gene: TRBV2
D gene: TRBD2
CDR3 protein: CASNSASGWGTDTQYF
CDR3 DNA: TGTGCCAGCAACTCCGCTAGCGGATGGGGCACAGATACGCAGTATTTT

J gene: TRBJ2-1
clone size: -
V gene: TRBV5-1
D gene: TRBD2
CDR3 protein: CASSSRLAGESSLYNEQFF
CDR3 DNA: TGCGCCAGCAGCTCGAGACTAGCGGGGGAGTCTTCCTTATACAATGAGCAGTTCTTC

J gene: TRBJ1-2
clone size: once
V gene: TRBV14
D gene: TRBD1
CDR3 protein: CASSQDSRGVHGYTF
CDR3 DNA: TGTGCCAGCAGCCAAGATTCCAGGGGGGTTCACGGCTACACCTTC

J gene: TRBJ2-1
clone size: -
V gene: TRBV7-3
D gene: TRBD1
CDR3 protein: CASSLAHGTANEQFF
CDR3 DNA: TGTGCCAGCAGCTTAGCCCACGGGACAGCCAATGAGCAGTTCTTC

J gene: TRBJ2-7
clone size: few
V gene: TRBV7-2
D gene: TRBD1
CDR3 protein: CASSPGTGTGEQYF
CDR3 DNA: TGTGCCAGCAGTCCCGGGACAGGGACGGGCGAGCAGTACTTC

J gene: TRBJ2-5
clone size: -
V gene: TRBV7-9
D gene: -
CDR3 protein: CASSLSGAGKTQYF
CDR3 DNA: TGTGCCAGCAGCCTCTCGGGAGCTGGGAAGACCCAGTACTTC

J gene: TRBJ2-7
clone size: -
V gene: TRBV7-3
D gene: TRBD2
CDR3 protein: CASSLEAGGTYEQYF
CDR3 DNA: TGTGCCAGCAGCTTAGAGGCGGGGGGAACCTACGAGCAGTACTTC

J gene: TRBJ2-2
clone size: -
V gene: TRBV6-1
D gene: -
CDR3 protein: CAAGGFYTGELFF
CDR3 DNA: TGTGCCGCGGGTGGGTTCTACACCGGGGAGCTGTTTTTT

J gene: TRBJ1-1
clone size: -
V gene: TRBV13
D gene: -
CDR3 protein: CASSVRGMNTEAFF
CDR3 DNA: TGTGCCAGCAGCGTCAGGGGAATGAACACTGAAGCTTTCTTT

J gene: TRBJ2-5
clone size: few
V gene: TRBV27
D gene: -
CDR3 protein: CASSLYAPVGLQRVYEGTQYF
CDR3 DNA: TGTGCCAGCAGTTTATATGCCCCCGTGGGTCTACAGAGGGTATACGAAGGGACCCAGTACTTC

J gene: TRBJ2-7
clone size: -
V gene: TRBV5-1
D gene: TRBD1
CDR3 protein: CASSGGQTAYEQYF
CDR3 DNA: TGCGCCAGCAGCGGGGGACAGACGGCCTACGAGCAGTACTTC

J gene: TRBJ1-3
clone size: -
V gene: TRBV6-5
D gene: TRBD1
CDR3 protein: CAIWGQHSGNTIYF
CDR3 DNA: TGTGCCATCTGGGGACAGCACTCTGGAAACACCATATATTTT

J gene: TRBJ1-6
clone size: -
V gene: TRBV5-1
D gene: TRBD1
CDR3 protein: CASSLRQGADSPLHF
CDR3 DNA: TGCGCCAGCAGCTTGAGACAGGGGGCGGATTCACCCCTCCACTTT

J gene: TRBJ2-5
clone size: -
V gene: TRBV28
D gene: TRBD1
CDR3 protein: CASSAGGIDQETQYF
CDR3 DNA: TGTGCCAGCAGTGCAGGGGGTATTGACCAAGAGACCCAGTACTTC

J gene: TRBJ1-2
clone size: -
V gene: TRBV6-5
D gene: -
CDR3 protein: CASGTGNYGYTF
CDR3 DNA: TGTGCCAGCGGAACAGGAAACTATGGCTACACCTTC

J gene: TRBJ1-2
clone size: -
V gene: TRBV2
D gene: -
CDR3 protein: CASKQGLFDGYTF
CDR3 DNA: TGTGCCAGCAAACAGGGCTTGTTTGATGGCTACACCTTC

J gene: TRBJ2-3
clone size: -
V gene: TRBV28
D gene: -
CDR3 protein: CASTLRGGSTDTQYF
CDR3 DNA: TGTGCCAGCACCCTAAGGGGGGGGAGCACAGATACGCAGTATTTT

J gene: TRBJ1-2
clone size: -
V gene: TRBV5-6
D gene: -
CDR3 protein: CASSGGTDLYGYTF
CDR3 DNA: TGTGCCAGCAGCGGGGGGACGGACCTCTATGGCTACACCTTC

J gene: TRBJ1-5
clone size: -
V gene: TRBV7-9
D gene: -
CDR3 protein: CASSLDSFNQPQHF
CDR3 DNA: TGTGCCAGCAGCCTCGACAGTTTCAATCAGCCCCAGCATTTT